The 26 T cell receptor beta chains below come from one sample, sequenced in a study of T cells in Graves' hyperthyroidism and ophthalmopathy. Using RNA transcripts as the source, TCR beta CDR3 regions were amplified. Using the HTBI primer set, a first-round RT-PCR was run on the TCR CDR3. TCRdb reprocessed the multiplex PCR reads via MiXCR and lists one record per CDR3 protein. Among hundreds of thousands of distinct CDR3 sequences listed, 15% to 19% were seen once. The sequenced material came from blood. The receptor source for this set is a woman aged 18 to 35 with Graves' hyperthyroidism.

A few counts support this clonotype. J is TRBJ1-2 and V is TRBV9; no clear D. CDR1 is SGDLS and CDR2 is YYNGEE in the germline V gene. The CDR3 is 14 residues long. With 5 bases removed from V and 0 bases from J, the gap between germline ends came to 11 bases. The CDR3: CASSVDGANYGYTF. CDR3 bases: TGTGCCAGCAGTGTGGACGGGGCTAACTATGGCTACACCTTC.

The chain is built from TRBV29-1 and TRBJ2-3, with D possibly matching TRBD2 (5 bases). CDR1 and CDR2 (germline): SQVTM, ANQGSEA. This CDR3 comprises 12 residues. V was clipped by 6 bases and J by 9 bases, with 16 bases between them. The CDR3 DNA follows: TGCAGCGTCCCCGGGGAGACGGGAACGCAGTATTTT. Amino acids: CSVPGETGTQYF.

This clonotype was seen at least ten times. CDR3 DNA sequence: TGCGCCAGCGGTATTAGCGCGAACACCGGGGAGCTGTTTTTT. This translates into CASGISANTGELFF. V gene TRBV5-1 combines with J gene TRBJ2-2, with TRBD2 as a possible D gene (5 bases). Looked up from germline, CDR1 is SGHRS and CDR2 is YFSETQ. Trimming stripped 7 bases from V and 0 bases from J, with 10 bases between. The CDR3 loop spans 14 amino acids. Full variable domain (remainder filled in from reference TRBV5-1 and TRBJ2-2): KAGVTQTPRYLIKTRGQQVTLSCSPISGHRSVSWYQQTPGQGLQFLFEYFSETQRNKGNFPGRFSGRQFSNSRSEMNVSTLELGDSALYLCASGISANTGELFFGEGSRLTVL.

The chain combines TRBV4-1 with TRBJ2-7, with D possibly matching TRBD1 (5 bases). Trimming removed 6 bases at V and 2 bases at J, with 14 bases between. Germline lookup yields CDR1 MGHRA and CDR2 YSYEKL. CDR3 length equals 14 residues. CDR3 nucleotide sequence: TGCGCCAGCAGAGCAGGCCAGGGTGCCTACGAGCAGTACTTC. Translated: CASRAGQGAYEQYF.

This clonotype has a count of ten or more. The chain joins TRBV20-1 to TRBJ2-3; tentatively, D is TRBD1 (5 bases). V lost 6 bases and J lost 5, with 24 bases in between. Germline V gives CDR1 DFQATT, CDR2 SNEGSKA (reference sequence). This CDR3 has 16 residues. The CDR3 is CSAKPTVQQRGDTQYF. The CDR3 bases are TGCAGTGCCAAACCCACCGTCCAGCAAAGGGGAGATACGCAGTATTTT.

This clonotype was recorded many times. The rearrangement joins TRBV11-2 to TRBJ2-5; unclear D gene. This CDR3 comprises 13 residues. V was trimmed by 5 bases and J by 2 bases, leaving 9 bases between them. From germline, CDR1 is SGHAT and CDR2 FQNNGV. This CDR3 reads CASSRYAQETQYF. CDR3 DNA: TGTGCCAGCAGCCGTTACGCTCAAGAGACCCAGTACTTC.

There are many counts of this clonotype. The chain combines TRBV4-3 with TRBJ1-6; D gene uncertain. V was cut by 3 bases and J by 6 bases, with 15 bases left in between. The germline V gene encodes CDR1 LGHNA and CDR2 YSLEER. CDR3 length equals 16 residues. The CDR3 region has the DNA TGCGCCAGCAGCCAGACGACCGGGAGCTCTAATTCACCCCTCCACTTT. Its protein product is CASSQTTGSSNSPLHF.

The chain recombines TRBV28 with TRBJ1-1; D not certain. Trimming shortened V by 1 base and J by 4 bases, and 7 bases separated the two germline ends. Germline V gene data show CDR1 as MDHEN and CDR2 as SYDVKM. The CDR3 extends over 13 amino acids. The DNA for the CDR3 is TGTGCCAGCAGTTTATTAGGTCCCACTGAAGCTTTCTTT. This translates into CASSLLGPTEAFF.

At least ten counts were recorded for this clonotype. The CDR3 DNA follows: TGTGCCAGCAGCCGGTCCCCAGGGACTGAAGCTTTCTTT. Translation gives CASSRSPGTEAFF. The chain links TRBV9 to TRBJ1-1; D is possibly TRBD1 (5 bases). Germline-derived CDR1 and CDR2 are SGDLS and YYNGEE. The CDR3 totals 13 residues. V was shortened by 4 bases and J by 5 bases, with 12 bases between the two germline ends.

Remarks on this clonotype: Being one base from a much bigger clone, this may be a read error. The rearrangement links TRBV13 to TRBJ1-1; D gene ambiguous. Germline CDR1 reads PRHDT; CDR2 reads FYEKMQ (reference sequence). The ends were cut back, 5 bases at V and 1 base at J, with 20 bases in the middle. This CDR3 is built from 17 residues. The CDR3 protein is CASSVTHRSVRNTEAFF. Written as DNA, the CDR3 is TGTGCCAGCAGCGTCACTCACAGATCCGTTAGGAACACTGAAGCTTTCTTT. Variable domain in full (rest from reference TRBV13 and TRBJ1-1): AAGVIQSPRHLIKEKRETATLKCYPIPRHDTVYWYQQGPGQDPQFLISFYEKMQSDKGSIPDRFSAQQFSDYHSELNMSSLELGDSALYFCASSVTHRSVRNTEAFFGQGTRLTVV.

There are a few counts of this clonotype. Here the CDR3 reads CSADGLSGQGESRGRLISYEQYF. The DNA for the CDR3 is TGCAGTGCAGATGGGCTCTCGGGACAGGGTGAGAGTCGAGGACGTTTAATCTCCTACGAGCAGTACTTC. The chain joins TRBV20-1 to TRBJ2-7; 9 nucleotides align to TRBD1. The CDR3 runs 23 residues. The germline V gene encodes CDR1 DFQATT and CDR2 SNEGSKA (reference sequence). The V gene end was trimmed by 6 bases and the J gene end by 0 bases; junction bases not matched to a gene: 33.

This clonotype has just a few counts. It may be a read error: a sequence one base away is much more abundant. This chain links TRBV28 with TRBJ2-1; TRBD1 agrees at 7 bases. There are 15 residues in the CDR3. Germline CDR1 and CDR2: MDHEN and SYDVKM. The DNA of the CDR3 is TGTGCCAGCAGTTCTAAGGGGGCGCATCTAGGTGAGCAGCTCTTC. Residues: CASSSKGAHLGEQLF.

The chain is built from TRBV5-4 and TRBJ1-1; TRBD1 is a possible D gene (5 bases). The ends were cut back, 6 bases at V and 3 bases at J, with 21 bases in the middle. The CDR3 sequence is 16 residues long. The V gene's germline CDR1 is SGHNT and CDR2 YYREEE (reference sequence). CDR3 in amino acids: CASTLGGTPVYTEAFF. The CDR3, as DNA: TGTGCCAGCACCCTCGGAGGGACCCCCGTTTACACTGAAGCTTTCTTT.

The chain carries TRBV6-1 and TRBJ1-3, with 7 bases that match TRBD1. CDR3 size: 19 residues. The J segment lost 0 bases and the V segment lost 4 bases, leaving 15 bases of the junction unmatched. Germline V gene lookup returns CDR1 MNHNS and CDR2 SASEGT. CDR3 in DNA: TGTGCCAGCAGTGGCCCGAGACAGGGTACTTTTTTCTCTGGAAACACCATATATTTT. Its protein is CASSGPRQGTFFSGNTIYF.

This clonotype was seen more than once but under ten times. The CDR3 sequence is CASSLAWQVQYF. For the CDR3, the DNA is TGTGCCAGCAGTTTAGCTTGGCAGGTGCAGTACTTC. This chain links TRBV12-3 or TRBV12-4 with TRBJ2-7; D unclear. This CDR3 comprises 12 residues. The germline V and J ends were trimmed by 0 bases and 9 bases, with 9 bases remaining between them.

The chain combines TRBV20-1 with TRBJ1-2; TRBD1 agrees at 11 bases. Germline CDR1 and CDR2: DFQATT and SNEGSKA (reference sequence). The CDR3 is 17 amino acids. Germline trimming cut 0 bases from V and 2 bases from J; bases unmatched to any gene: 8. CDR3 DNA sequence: TGCAGTGCTAGAGATTTGGGACAGGGGGTGTCAAACTATGGCTACACCTTC. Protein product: CSARDLGQGVSNYGYTF.

The chain's CDR3 is CASSSGPGAGNTIYF. CDR3 coding DNA: TGTGCCAGCAGCTCGGGACCCGGGGCTGGAAACACCATATATTTT. The chain recombines TRBV7-3 with TRBJ1-3; D might be TRBD1 (5 bases). The CDR3 contains 15 residues. V dropped 4 bases and J dropped 2 bases, with 12 bases sitting between them. CDR1 and CDR2 (germline): SGHTA, FQGTGA.

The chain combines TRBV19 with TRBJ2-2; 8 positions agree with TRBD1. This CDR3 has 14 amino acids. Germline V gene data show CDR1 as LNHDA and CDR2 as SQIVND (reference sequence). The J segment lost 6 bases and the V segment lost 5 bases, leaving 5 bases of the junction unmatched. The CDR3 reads CASSADRGAGELFF. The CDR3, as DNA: TGTGCCAGTAGTGCAGACAGGGGCGCCGGGGAGCTGTTTTTT.

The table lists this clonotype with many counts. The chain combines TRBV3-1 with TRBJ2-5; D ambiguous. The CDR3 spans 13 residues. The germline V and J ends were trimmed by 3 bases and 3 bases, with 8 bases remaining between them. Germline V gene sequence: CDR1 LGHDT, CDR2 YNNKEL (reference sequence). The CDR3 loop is CASSHTTKETQYF. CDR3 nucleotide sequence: TGTGCCAGCAGCCATACCACCAAAGAGACCCAGTACTTC.

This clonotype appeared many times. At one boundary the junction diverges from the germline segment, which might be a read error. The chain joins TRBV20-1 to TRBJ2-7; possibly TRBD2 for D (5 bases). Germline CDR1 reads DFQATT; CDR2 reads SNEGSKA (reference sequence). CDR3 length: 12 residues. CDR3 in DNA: TGCAGTGCCAGAGGGCAGCCCTACGAGCAGTACTTC. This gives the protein CSARGQPYEQYF.

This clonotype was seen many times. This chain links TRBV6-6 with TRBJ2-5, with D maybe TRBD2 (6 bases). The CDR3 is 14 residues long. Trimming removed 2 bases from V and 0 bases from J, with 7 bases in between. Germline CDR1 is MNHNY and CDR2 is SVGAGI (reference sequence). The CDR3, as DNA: TGTGCCAGCAGTTACCGGGAGTACCAAGAGACCCAGTACTTC. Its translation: CASSYREYQETQYF.

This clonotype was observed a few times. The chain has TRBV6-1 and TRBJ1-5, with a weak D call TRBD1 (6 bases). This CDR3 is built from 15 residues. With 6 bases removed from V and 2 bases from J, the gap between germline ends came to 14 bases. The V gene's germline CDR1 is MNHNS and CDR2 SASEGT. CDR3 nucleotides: TGTGCCAGCAGGCTCCGGACAGAGGGCAATCAGCCCCAGCATTTT. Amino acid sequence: CASRLRTEGNQPQHF.

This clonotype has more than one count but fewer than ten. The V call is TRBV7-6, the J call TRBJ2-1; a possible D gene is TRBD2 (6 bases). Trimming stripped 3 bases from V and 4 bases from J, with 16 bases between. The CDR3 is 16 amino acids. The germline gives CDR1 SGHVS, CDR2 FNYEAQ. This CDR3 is CASSFLSSAPYNEQFF. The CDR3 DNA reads TGTGCCAGCAGCTTCCTATCTAGCGCCCCTTACAATGAGCAGTTCTTC.

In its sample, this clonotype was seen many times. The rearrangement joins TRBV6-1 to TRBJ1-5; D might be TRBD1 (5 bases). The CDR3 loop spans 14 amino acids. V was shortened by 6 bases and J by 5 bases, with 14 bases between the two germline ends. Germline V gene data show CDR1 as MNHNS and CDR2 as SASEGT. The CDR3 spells CASRSTGHYQPQHF. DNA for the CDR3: TGTGCCAGCAGATCTACTGGACATTATCAGCCCCAGCATTTT.

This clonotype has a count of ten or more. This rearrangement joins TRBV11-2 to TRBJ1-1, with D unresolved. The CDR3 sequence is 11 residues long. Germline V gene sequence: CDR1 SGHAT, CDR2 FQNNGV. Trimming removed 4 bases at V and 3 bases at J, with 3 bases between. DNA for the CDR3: TGTGCCAGCAGCTCCGACACTGAAGCTTTCTTT. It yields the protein CASSSDTEAFF. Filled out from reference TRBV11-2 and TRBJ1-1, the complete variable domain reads EAGVAQSPRYKIIEKRQSVAFWCNPISGHATLYWYQQILGQGPKLLIQFQNNGVVDDSQLPKDRFSAERLKGVDSTLKIQPAKLEDSAVYLCASSSDTEAFFGQGTRLTVV.

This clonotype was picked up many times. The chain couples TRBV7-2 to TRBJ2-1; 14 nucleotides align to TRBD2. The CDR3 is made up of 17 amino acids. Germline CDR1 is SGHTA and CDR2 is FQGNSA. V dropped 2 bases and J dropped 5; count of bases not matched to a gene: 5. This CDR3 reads CASSLRLAGGPHNEQFF. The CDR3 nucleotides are TGTGCCAGCAGCTTAAGACTAGCGGGGGGGCCTCACAATGAGCAGTTCTTC. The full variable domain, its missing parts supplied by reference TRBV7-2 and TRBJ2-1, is GAGVSQSPSNKVTEKGKDVELRCDPISGHTALYWYRQSLGQGLEFLIYFQGNSAPDKSGLPSDRFSAERTGGSVSTLTIQRTQQEDSAVYLCASSLRLAGGPHNEQFFGPGTRLTVL.